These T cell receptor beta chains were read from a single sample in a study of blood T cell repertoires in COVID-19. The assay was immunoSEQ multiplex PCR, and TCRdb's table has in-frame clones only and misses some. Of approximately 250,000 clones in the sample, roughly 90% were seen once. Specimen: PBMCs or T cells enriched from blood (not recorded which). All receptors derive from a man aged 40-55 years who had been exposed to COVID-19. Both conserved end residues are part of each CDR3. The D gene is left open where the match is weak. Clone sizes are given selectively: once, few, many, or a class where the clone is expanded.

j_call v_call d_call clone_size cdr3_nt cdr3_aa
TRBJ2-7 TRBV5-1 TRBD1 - TGCGCCAGCAGGGATGACAGGGGGCTCTACGAGCAGTACTTC CASRDDRGLYEQYF
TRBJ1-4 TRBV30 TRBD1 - TGTGCCTGGAGCGCAGGGGGATGGAGTGAAAAACTGTTTTTT CAWSAGGWSEKLFF
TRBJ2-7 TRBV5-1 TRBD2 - TGCGCCAGCAGCTTGGAAGGGACTAGCGGGAGGATTTACGAGCAGTACTTC CASSLEGTSGRIYEQYF
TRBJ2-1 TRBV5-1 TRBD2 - TGCGCCAGCAGCTCCGGGACTAGCGGGGACGGGACGAGCGTGAAGTTCTTC CASSSGTSGDGTSVKFF
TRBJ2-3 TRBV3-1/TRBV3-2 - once TGTGCCAGCAGCCAAGATCAAGGGGGGGGGACAGATACGCAGTATTTT CASSQDQGGGTDTQYF
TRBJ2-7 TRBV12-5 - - TGTGCTAGTGGTTTGCCACGGACAAGCAGCTACGAGCAGTACTTC CASGLPRTSSYEQYF
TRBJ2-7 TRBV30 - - TGTGCCTGGAGCACTCTGTACGAGCAGTACTTC CAWSTLYEQYF
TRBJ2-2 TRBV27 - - TGTGCCAGCAACTCGATCGGGCAGGGGGGTAACACCGGGGAGCTGTTTTTT CASNSIGQGGNTGELFF
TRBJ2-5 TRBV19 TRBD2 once TGTGCCAGTTCGCCGACTAGCGGGAGCAGAAAGACCCAGTACTTC CASSPTSGSRKTQYF
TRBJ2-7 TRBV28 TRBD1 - TGTGCCAGCAGTTCGACAGGGGGGGGCGGGTACGAGCAGTACTTC CASSSTGGGGYEQYF
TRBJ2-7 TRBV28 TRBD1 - TGTGCCAGCAGGACCGGGACAGATTACGAGCAGTACTTC CASRTGTDYEQYF
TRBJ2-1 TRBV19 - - TGTGCCAGTAGTCGGTCAATTACCTACAATGAGCAGTTCTTC CASSRSITYNEQFF
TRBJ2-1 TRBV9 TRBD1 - TGTGCCAGCAGCGTCACACCCGGGACAGGGGTCGACAATGAGCAGTTCTTC CASSVTPGTGVDNEQFF
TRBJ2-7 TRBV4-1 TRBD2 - TGCGCCAGCAGCCCACAGGGACTAGTGAGTTACGAGCAGTACTTC CASSPQGLVSYEQYF
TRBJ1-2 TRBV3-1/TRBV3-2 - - TGTGCCAGCAGCCAAGTTGGAGGCACCTATGGCTACACCTTC CASSQVGGTYGYTF
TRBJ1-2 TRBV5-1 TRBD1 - TGCGCCAGCAGCCCTGGGACAGACTACTATGGCTACACCTTC CASSPGTDYYGYTF
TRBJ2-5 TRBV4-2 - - TGTGCCAGCAGCCAAAACTACAGGGCCGGTGAGACCCAGTACTTC CASSQNYRAGETQYF
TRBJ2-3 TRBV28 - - TGTGCCAGCTTTGTTCGGGACAATACGCAGTATTTT CASFVRDNTQYF
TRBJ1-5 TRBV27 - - TGTGCCAGCAGCCGAGGCACATCAGGGGGCAATCAGCCCCAGCATTTT CASSRGTSGGNQPQHF
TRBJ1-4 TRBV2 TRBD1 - TGTGCCAGCAGTGATATCCGGCGGGGGACAGGGGGACTCTCAACTAATGAAAAACTGTTTTTT CASSDIRRGTGGLSTNEKLFF
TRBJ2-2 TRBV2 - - TGTGCCAGCAGTGACCTTATGAACTCTAATGTCCCGAACACCGGGGAGCTGTTTTTT CASSDLMNSNVPNTGELFF
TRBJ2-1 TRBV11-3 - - TGTGCCAGCAGCTTCCGTTCTAGCTTTCGGCGGAGGAGCTCCTACAATGAGCAGTTCTTC CASSFRSSFRRRSSYNEQFF
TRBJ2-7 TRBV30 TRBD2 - TGTGCCTGGGGAGAAACTAGCGGGAGAGGGTACGAGCAGTACTTC CAWGETSGRGYEQYF
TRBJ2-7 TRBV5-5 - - TGTGCCAGCAGCTTCGCGGGAACGGACGAGCAGTACTTC CASSFAGTDEQYF
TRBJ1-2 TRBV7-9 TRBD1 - TGTGCCAGCAGCTACGGACAGGGACTACATGGCTACACCTTC CASSYGQGLHGYTF
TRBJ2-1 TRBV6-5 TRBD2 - TGTGCCAGCAGTTCTTGGACTAGCGGGGAGGGCCAGTTCTTC CASSSWTSGEGQFF
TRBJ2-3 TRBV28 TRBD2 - TGTGCCAGCAGCACGGGACTAGCCGCCGGTCCAGATACGCAGTATTTT CASSTGLAAGPDTQYF
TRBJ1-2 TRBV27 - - TGTGCCAGCAGTCCCCGGGACATTGCCTATGGCTACACCTTC CASSPRDIAYGYTF
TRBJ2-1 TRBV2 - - TGTGCCAGCAAAGGAAGCGGAGCTTCCTACAATGAGCAGTTCTTC CASKGSGASYNEQFF
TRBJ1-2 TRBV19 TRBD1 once TGTGCCAGTAGTATCTCGGACAGGATTGAGGTTGGCTACACCTTC CASSISDRIEVGYTF
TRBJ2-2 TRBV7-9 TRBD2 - TGTGCCAGCAGCCCGAAGCCAGCGGGAGAACGCTACACCGGGGAGCTGTTTTTT CASSPKPAGERYTGELFF
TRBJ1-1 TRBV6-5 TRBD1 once TGTGCCAGCAGGACCGGGACAGGGGGGATTTACGAAGCTTTCTTT CASRTGTGGIYEAFF
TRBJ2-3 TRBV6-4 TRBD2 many TGTGCCAGCAGTGACTCTAGCGGGAGCCACACAGATACGCAGTATTTT CASSDSSGSHTDTQYF
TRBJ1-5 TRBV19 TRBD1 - TGTGCCAGTACCTTGTATCCCGCCGGGACAGATAGCAATCAGCCCCAGCATTTT CASTLYPAGTDSNQPQHF
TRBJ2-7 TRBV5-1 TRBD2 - TGCGCCAGCAGCGACAAAACCGGGACTAGCGGGACAGAGCAGTACTTC CASSDKTGTSGTEQYF
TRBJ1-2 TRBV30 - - TGTGCCCTGGGCATCGGCCCCAGTGGCTATGGCTACACCTTC CALGIGPSGYGYTF
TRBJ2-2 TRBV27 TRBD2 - TGTGCCAGCAGGGCACTAGCGGTCGGGGAGCTGTTTTTT CASRALAVGELFF